This T cell receptor (beta chain) appears in the sequencing data of a study of CD8 T cells in Susac syndrome (dated by TCRdb to about 2019). Some background on the complete study: Among the sequenced Susac syndrome patients, about six had clinically active disease and about 8 were in clinical remission. The study used repertoire sequencing to test whether antigen drove CD8+ T cell activation and differentiation in Susac syndrome. At blood withdrawal, Susac syndrome patients were therapy-naive, treated with corticosteroids (with IVIg additionally given to some), or treated with IVIg alone.

The paper's findings and limits, for the study overall: In the CD4+ T cell repertoire of Susac syndrome patients, clonal expansion was not detected. The number of individuals in the TCR sequencing and HLA analysis was acknowledged as relatively small.

Notes on this clonotype: The antigen it recognizes is unknown. Per-nucleotide qualities are absent, and no much larger clonotype sits a single base away.

RNA was extracted with the RNeasy kit and about 0.5 to 1 ug was reverse transcribed using random hexamers. TCR beta CDR3 regions were amplified with the immunoSEQ multiplex PCR assay covering 54 Vbeta and 13 Jbeta segments. Bias from PCR amplification was corrected by using a synthetic template baseline for primer optimization and for computational correction. As for the authors' bioinformatics: Reads were annotated to V, D and J genes per IMGT and analyzed with immunoSEQ Analyzer, keeping only productive sequences. Clonality was computed as one minus Shannon entropy normalized by log2 of the number of productive unique sequences. For each patient and control, public and private clones were evaluated within the 100 most prevalent clones. Susac-specific clones were defined as absent from healthy and MS cohorts, 1052 published viral clones and other ImmuneACCESS disease sequences. The raw public reads went through TCRdb reprocessing: fastp at Q25, MiXCR clone calling, in-frame beta chains kept. All rows with the same CDR3 protein become a single entry with the most common DNA and genes. The authors' filters were not applied to this entry. Within this sample are a few hundred thousand distinct CDR3 sequences, with 94% of them counted one time only. The ten largest clones add up to 0.15% of the sample.

Sequences SGHTA (CDR1) and FQGNSA (CDR2) are obtained from the germline V gene. The CDR3 spans 16 residues, from the cysteine through the phenylalanine. The only DNA kept is the CDR3, 48 bases in frame from the first base. V lost 1 base and J lost 7 bases, and the count of bases not matched to a germline gene is 6. Peripheral blood CD8+ and CD4+ T cells from healthy donors, Susac syndrome patients and multiple sclerosis patients were profiled using high-throughput TCR beta sequencing. The Susac syndrome patients fulfilled recently defined diagnostic criteria for either definite or probable disease. CD8+ TEMRA cells were enriched by FACS, while bulk CD8+ and CD4+ T cells were purified by magnetic negative isolation. Blood was drawn into EDTA tubes, processed within 24 hours, and PBMCs were isolated by density gradient centrifugation. PBMCs intended for TCR sequencing were cryopreserved in liquid nitrogen and thawed later in a water bath at 37 degrees C. Purity of sorted or isolated CD4+, CD8+ and CD8+ TEMRA cells was at least 90%.

Sequencing was performed on CD4+ T cells from PBMCs. The sequence is built from TRBV7-2 and TRBJ1-6; TRBD1 agrees with 8 junctional bases. The receptor comes from a human donor with Susac syndrome. The nucleotide sequence reads as follows: TGTGCCAGCAGCTTAGGAGCGACAGGGGTGAATTCACCCCTCCACTTT. Its product reads: CASSLGATGVNSPLHF.